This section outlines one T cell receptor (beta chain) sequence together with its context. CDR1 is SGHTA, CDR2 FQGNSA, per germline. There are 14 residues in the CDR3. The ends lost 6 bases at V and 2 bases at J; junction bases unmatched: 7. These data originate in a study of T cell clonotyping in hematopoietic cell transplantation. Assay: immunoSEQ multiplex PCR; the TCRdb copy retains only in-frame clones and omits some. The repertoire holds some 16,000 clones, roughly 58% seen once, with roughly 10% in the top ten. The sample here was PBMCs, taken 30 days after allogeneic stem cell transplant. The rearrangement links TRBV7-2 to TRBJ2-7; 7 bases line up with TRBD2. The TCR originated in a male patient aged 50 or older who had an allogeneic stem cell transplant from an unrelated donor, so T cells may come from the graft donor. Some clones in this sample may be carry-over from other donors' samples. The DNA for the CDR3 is TGTGCCAGCAGGCCTCAGCGGGGAACCTACGAGCAGTACTTC. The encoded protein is CASRPQRGTYEQYF.